This T cell receptor beta chain was identified in a study of blood T cells in healthy people across ages. Findings of the study overall: A conclusive naive versus antigen-experienced comparison was prevented by the unsorted PBMCs.

CDR3 length equals 14 residues. J was trimmed by 5 bases and V by 2 bases; bases with no gene match: 2. In germline, CDR1 is SEHNR, CDR2 FQNEAQ (reference sequence). Russia was home to the donors, healthy Caucasian individuals aged roughly 6 to 100. Per sample, a minimum of 6.5 million PBMCs were isolated. It was with a sample-barcoded 5' primer and a J-beta primer mix that a second PCR of about 6 to 12 cycles was run. TCRdb reprocessed the 5' RACE reads with MiXCR, giving one entry per CDR3 protein. The sample records 800,000 to 950,000 distinct CDR3 sequences, about 37% being singletons. Notes on this clonotype: The antigen is unknown.

The source material was blood. The chain is built from TRBV7-9 and TRBJ2-5, with TRBD2 matching over 10 bases. The sequence was collected from a man between 18 and 35 years old in good health. This CDR3 is CASSLPTSGETQYF. CDR3 coding DNA: TGTGCCAGCAGCTTACCGACTAGCGGGGAGACCCAGTACTTC.